The 4 T cell receptor beta chains reported below all come from one sample, sequenced in a study of cytomegalovirus exposure and HLA in healthy donors. The PCR ran on 60 Vbeta and 13 Jbeta primers. Generated by immunoSEQ multiplex PCR, the TCRdb table keeps only in-frame clones and is missing some. Of 60,000 to 75,000 clones listed, roughly 66% are singletons. Sequencing was done on a sample of PBMCs. The origin of the receptors is a woman aged 45-59 years in good health and CMV-seronegative.

The rearrangement joins TRBV7-2 to TRBJ1-1; D not resolved. V lost 3 bases to trimming and J lost 3 bases, with 8 bases between them. Germline assignment: CDR1 SGHTA and CDR2 FQGNSA. The CDR3 length is 13 residues. In nucleotides, the CDR3 is TGTGCCAGCAGCTTTACTTCGGACACTGAAGCTTTCTTT. Its translation: CASSFTSDTEAFF.

This sequence joins TRBV27 and TRBJ2-7; 7 nucleotides align to TRBD1. The CDR3 runs to 14 residues. Germline V lookup: CDR1 MNHEY, CDR2 SMNVEV (reference sequence). The J segment lost 1 base and the V segment lost 5 bases, leaving 5 bases of the junction unmatched. In DNA, the CDR3 is TGTGCCAGCAGTCCTTGGGACAGATCCTACGAGCAGTACTTC. It codes for CASSPWDRSYEQYF.

Details on this clone: A read error may produce the germline difference seen at one junction end. This chain joins TRBV4-2 and TRBJ2-7; D is unresolved. The germline V gene encodes CDR1 LGHNA and CDR2 YNFKEQ. The CDR3 sequence is 14 residues long. The CDR3 region has the DNA TGTGCCAGCAGTCAAGATATAGTTTCCTACGAGCAGTACTTC. Residues: CASSQDIVSYEQYF.

The chain joins TRBV29-1 to TRBJ1-2; the match to TRBD1 covers 9 bases. The CDR3 sequence is 12 residues long. Germline lookup yields CDR1 SQVTM and CDR2 ANQGSEA. The junction had 7 bases not matched to a gene; V was cut back by 6 bases and J by 8 bases. CDR3: CSVQQGAGGYTF. In nucleotides, the CDR3 is TGCAGCGTGCAACAGGGGGCGGGCGGCTACACCTTC.